Presented here are 9 T cell receptor beta chains from one specimen sequenced in a study of blood T cell repertoires in COVID-19. Sequencing was performed with immunoSEQ multiplex PCR; in TCRdb, only in-frame clones are kept and a portion is missing. The table records 150,000 to 200,000 clones, 78% of them present only once. Sequencing was done on a sample of PBMCs or T cells enriched from blood (not recorded which). The receptors come from a woman in her forties or fifties who had recovered from COVID-19.

The chain is built from TRBV9 and TRBJ2-7, with D perhaps TRBD2 (6 bases). CDR3 length: 22 amino acids. From germline, CDR1 is SGDLS and CDR2 YYNGEE. V was trimmed by 4 bases and J by 6 bases, leaving 41 bases between them. CDR3 DNA: TGTGCCAGCAGCCCCGACTGGACGGATAGGAGGGCCTTGAATCCCGCCTTTGGCGAGCAGTACTTC. This translates into CASSPDWTDRRALNPAFGEQYF.

J is TRBJ2-2 and V is TRBV19, with 9 bases fitting TRBD2. Germline CDR1 reads LNHDA; CDR2 reads SQIVND (reference sequence). The CDR3 is 16 amino acids. Unmatched junction bases numbered 7, after V lost 2 bases and J lost 6 bases. CDR3 sequence: CASSIIGTSRPGELFF. The CDR3 nucleotides are TGTGCCAGTAGTATAATCGGGACTAGCCGTCCCGGGGAGCTGTTTTTT.

Only a few counts were recorded for this clone. The rearrangement links TRBV3-1 (or the pseudogene TRBV3-2) to TRBJ1-2; D is possibly TRBD1 (5 bases). CDR1 and CDR2 from the germline V gene are LGHDT and YNNKEL (reference sequence). CDR3 length: 13 residues. The V end was cut by 6 bases, the J end by 3 bases, with 11 bases between. DNA of the CDR3: TGTGCCAGCAGAACCCAGGGTTACTATGGCTACACCTTC. Its protein is CASRTQGYYGYTF.

The chain couples TRBV4-2 to TRBJ2-3, with D maybe TRBD2 (6 bases). The CDR3 extends over 13 amino acids. The V gene lost 4 bases and the J gene lost 3 bases, with 8 bases spanning the gap. Germline V gene lookup returns CDR1 LGHNA and CDR2 YNFKEQ. The CDR3 here is CASSPTSTDTQYF. The CDR3 DNA reads as TGTGCCAGCAGCCCGACTAGTACAGATACGCAGTATTTT.

This clone has just one count. The rearrangement links TRBV5-4 to TRBJ2-7; 13 bases fit TRBD2. The germline gives CDR1 SGHNT, CDR2 YYREEE (reference sequence). This CDR3 spans 16 amino acids. V shed 4 bases and J 3 bases; nucleotides not matched to a gene: 7. The CDR3 here is CASSPGGTSGIYEQYF. CDR3 DNA sequence: TGTGCCAGCAGCCCGGGGGGGACTAGCGGGATCTACGAGCAGTACTTC.

In its sample, this clone was seen once. The genes are TRBV27 and TRBJ1-2; TRBD1 matches at 7 bases. Germline CDR1 and CDR2: MNHEY and SMNVEV (reference sequence). CDR3 length: 15 residues. V trimming: 5 bases; J trimming: 2 bases; junction bases outside the gene matches: 8. The CDR3 sequence: CASSGSDRVNYGYTF. The CDR3 nucleotides are TGTGCCAGCAGTGGATCCGACAGGGTAAACTATGGCTACACCTTC.

This clone has more than one count but fewer than ten. This sequence joins TRBV6-4 and TRBJ2-1, with D uncertain. Germline V gene lookup returns CDR1 MRHNA and CDR2 SNTAGT. The CDR3 has 15 residues. Trimming shortened V by 0 bases and J by 2 bases, and 8 bases separated the two germline ends. In DNA, the CDR3 is TGTGCCAGCAGTGACTCCGATGGCCCCTACAATGAGCAGTTCTTC. It specifies CASSDSDGPYNEQFF.

The V and J genes are TRBV5-8 and TRBJ2-1; the D is unclear. V was cut by 4 bases and J by 0 bases, with 14 bases left in between. Germline CDR1 reads SGHTS; CDR2 reads YDEGEE. This CDR3 spans 16 amino acids. The CDR3 DNA follows: TGTGCCAGCAGCCCCTCGCAGGTTAGCTCCTACAATGAGCAGTTCTTC. Translated: CASSPSQVSSYNEQFF.

The V call is TRBV27, the J call TRBJ2-5; D possibly corresponds to TRBD1 (6 bases). Germline values: CDR1 MNHEY, CDR2 SMNVEV (reference sequence). This CDR3 has 20 residues. The V end was cut by 0 bases, the J end by 2 bases, with 25 bases between. CDR3 protein: CASSLSQRGHLGQFQETQYF. CDR3 coding DNA: TGTGCCAGCAGTTTATCCCAACGAGGTCACCTTGGACAGTTTCAAGAGACCCAGTACTTC.